This TCR beta chain is from a study of CD8+CD57+ T cells in acquired aplastic anemia. Template material for TCR beta VDJ and CDR3 profiling consisted of genomic DNA. Each CDR3 protein gets one entry after TCRdb re-called the reads with MiXCR. The sample consists of around 250,000 distinct CDR3 sequences, 45% to 65% of them appearing once. V was trimmed by 8 bases and J by 0 bases, leaving 14 bases between them. Germline-derived CDR1 and CDR2 are LNHDA and SQIVND (reference sequence). The CDR3 runs to 16 residues. The J gene is TRBJ2-6, the V gene TRBV19; possible D gene TRBD1, 5 bases. The sequence derives from a human donor with severe aplastic anemia or a healthy control (not recorded which). The specimen was sorted CD4+, CD8+, or CD8+CD57+ T cells (not recorded which) from PBMCs. The CDR3 spells CASQGHLDSGANVLTF. Here the CDR3 DNA reads TGTGCCAGTCAAGGACACCTTGACTCTGGGGCCAACGTCCTGACTTTC.